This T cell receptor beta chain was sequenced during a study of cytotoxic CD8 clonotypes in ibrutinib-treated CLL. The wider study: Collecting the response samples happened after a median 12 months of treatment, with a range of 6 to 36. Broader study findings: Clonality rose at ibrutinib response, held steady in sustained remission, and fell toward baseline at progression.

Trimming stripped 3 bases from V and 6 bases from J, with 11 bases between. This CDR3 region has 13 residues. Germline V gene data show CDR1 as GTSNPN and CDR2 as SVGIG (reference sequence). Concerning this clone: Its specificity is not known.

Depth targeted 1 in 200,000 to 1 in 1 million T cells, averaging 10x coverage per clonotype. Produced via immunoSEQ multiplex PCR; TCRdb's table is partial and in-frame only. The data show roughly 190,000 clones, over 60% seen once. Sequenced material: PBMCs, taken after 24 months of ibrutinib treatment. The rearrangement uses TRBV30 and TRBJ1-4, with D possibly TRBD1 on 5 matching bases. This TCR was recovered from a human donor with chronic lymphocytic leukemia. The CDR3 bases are TGTGCCTGGAGCGGAACAGGTTATGAAAAACTGTTTTTT. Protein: CAWSGTGYEKLFF.